This T cell receptor beta chain was recovered during a study of CD8 T cells in ankylosing spondylitis. V gave up 4 bases and J gave up 4 bases; unmatched junction bases: 5. There are 15 residues in the CDR3. CDR1 is SGHRS, CDR2 YFSETQ, per germline. This clonotype was recorded at least ten times. Its specificity is not known. Overall study results and limits: Before this, some motif variants had been reported in reactive arthritis synovial fluid and blood. Significantly higher representation of disease-linked clones was reported for matched ankylosing spondylitis synovial fluid. A TCR beta motif of roughly 8 highly homologous variants appeared characteristic of ankylosing spondylitis blood.

Generation of TCR beta libraries employed quantitative 5'-RACE incorporating molecular barcodes. TCRdb re-analysed the 5' RACE reads in MiXCR, keeping a single row per CDR3 protein. The sample has roughly 150,000 distinct CDR3 sequences, 6% to 8.5% seen once; the top ten hold roughly 12%. Sequenced material: blood, either unsorted or a sorted T cell fraction (not recorded which). The source of this sequence is a female donor with ankylosing spondylitis or in good health (not recorded which). The V gene is TRBV5-1, the J gene TRBJ1-2; 12 bases align to TRBD1. The CDR3 DNA sequence: TGCGCCAGCAGCCCGGGACAGGGGGCCGGCTATGGCTACACCTTC. Translated, it gives CASSPGQGAGYGYTF.